This note documents a single T cell receptor beta chain sequence. Clones were read by immunoSEQ multiplex PCR, and TCRdb kept only the in-frame ones, dropping some. The profile shows approximately 150,000 clones, about 89% of them singletons. Trimming cost V 0 bases and J 0 bases, with 7 bases left between them. Germline V gene lookup returns CDR1 SGHNT and CDR2 YYREEE (reference sequence). This CDR3 has 14 amino acids. This sample is drawn from a study of blood T cell repertoires in COVID-19. Across 20 to 25 US areas, participants ranged in age from about 18 to 90 years. Each recovered donor of Cohort 3 presented with two negative PCRs, clearance, or symptom resolution.

The TCR was taken from a man aged 55 to 70 who had recovered from COVID-19. This chain connects TRBV5-4 to TRBJ2-7; D is unclear. What was sequenced was PBMCs or T cells enriched from blood (not recorded which). CDR3 nucleotide sequence: TGTGCCAGCAGCTTGGGGTTCGGCTCCTACGAGCAGTACTTC. It is translated as CASSLGFGSYEQYF.